Listed below are T cell receptor beta chains from one sample, sequenced in a study of beta chain features in type 1 diabetes. The protocol was immunoSEQ multiplex PCR, while the TCRdb copy is restricted to in-frame clones and leaves out a portion. The data show 680,000 or so clones, around 15% seen once. Sequenced material: naive CD4+ T cells from blood. These receptors came from a man between 18 and 29 years old in good health. The CDR3 runs from the conserved cysteine through the conserved F or W. The order of the fields is CDR3 length, clone size, J gene, D gene, V gene, CDR3 protein, CDR3 DNA. A D gene is named only where the DNA matches it firmly. Some rows have no size entry. The others give once, few or many, or a class for an expanded clone.

cdr3_length: 11; clone_size: NA; j_call: TRBJ1-1; d_call: NA; v_call: TRBV6-5; cdr3_aa: CASSYPGAAFF; cdr3_nt: TGTGCCAGCAGTTACCCAGGGGCAGCTTTCTTT
cdr3_length: 12; clone_size: NA; j_call: TRBJ1-5; d_call: NA; v_call: TRBV19; cdr3_aa: CASSISSTVQHF; cdr3_nt: TGTGCCAGTAGTATATCGTCCACAGTCCAGCATTTT
cdr3_length: 18; clone_size: few; j_call: TRBJ2-5; d_call: TRBD1; v_call: TRBV5-4; cdr3_aa: CASSWDRGTGGSQETQYF; cdr3_nt: TGTGCCAGCAGCTGGGACAGAGGGACAGGGGGCTCCCAAGAGACCCAGTACTTC
cdr3_length: 16; clone_size: few; j_call: TRBJ1-3; d_call: NA; v_call: TRBV29-1; cdr3_aa: CSVEGSRGSSGNTIYF; cdr3_nt: TGCAGCGTTGAGGGCAGTCGGGGCAGCTCTGGAAACACCATATATTTT
cdr3_length: 14; clone_size: few; j_call: TRBJ2-1; d_call: NA; v_call: TRBV29-1; cdr3_aa: CSVESRLLYNEQFF; cdr3_nt: TGCAGCGTTGAATCACGGTTACTCTACAATGAGCAGTTCTTC
cdr3_length: 16; clone_size: few; j_call: TRBJ2-7; d_call: TRBD1; v_call: TRBV7-2; cdr3_aa: CASSLAPRQGSYEQYF; cdr3_nt: TGTGCCAGCAGCTTAGCGCCGAGACAGGGGTCCTACGAGCAGTACTTC
cdr3_length: 15; clone_size: few; j_call: TRBJ2-5; d_call: TRBD1; v_call: TRBV5-4; cdr3_aa: CASSLQTGGEETQYF; cdr3_nt: TGTGCCAGCAGCCTACAAACAGGGGGAGAAGAGACCCAGTACTTC
cdr3_length: 14; clone_size: NA; j_call: TRBJ2-7; d_call: NA; v_call: TRBV5-1; cdr3_aa: CASSFSLDSYEQYF; cdr3_nt: TGCGCCAGCAGCTTCAGCCTCGACTCCTACGAGCAGTACTTC
cdr3_length: 13; clone_size: NA; j_call: TRBJ1-5; d_call: TRBD1; v_call: TRBV2; cdr3_aa: CASRKDRDQPQHF; cdr3_nt: TGTGCCAGCAGGAAGGACAGGGATCAGCCCCAGCATTTT
cdr3_length: 13; clone_size: NA; j_call: TRBJ1-1; d_call: NA; v_call: TRBV4-3; cdr3_aa: CASSRKGGTEAFF; cdr3_nt: TGCGCCAGCAGCCGGAAGGGGGGCACTGAAGCTTTCTTT
cdr3_length: 14; clone_size: few; j_call: TRBJ2-2; d_call: NA; v_call: TRBV10-3; cdr3_aa: CAIRLSENTGELFF; cdr3_nt: TGTGCCATCAGATTAAGCGAGAACACCGGGGAGCTGTTTTTT
cdr3_length: 14; clone_size: few; j_call: TRBJ2-5; d_call: TRBD2; v_call: TRBV28; cdr3_aa: CASSLTSGLGFQYF; cdr3_nt: TGTGCCAGCAGTCTGACTAGCGGCCTTGGGTTCCAGTACTTC
cdr3_length: 14; clone_size: NA; j_call: TRBJ1-5; d_call: TRBD1; v_call: TRBV30; cdr3_aa: CAWSVGQGAQPQHF; cdr3_nt: TGTGCCTGGAGTGTAGGACAGGGGGCTCAGCCCCAGCATTTT
cdr3_length: 16; clone_size: few; j_call: TRBJ2-5; d_call: TRBD2; v_call: TRBV9; cdr3_aa: CASSVGLAGSQETQYF; cdr3_nt: TGTGCCAGCAGCGTAGGACTAGCGGGCAGCCAAGAGACCCAGTACTTC
cdr3_length: 15; clone_size: few; j_call: TRBJ1-2; d_call: NA; v_call: TRBV6-1; cdr3_aa: CASSEPHWNNYGYTF; cdr3_nt: TGTGCCAGCAGTGAACCCCATTGGAATAACTATGGCTACACCTTC
cdr3_length: 14; clone_size: few; j_call: TRBJ2-7; d_call: NA; v_call: TRBV2; cdr3_aa: CASSNGNQRDEQYF; cdr3_nt: TGTGCCAGCAGTAATGGGAACCAGCGCGACGAGCAGTACTTC
cdr3_length: 15; clone_size: few; j_call: TRBJ2-7; d_call: TRBD2; v_call: TRBV29-1; cdr3_aa: CSVALGLAGSYEQYF; cdr3_nt: TGCAGCGTCGCCCTGGGACTAGCGGGCTCCTACGAGCAGTACTTC
cdr3_length: 14; clone_size: few; j_call: TRBJ1-3; d_call: NA; v_call: TRBV7-9; cdr3_aa: CASSALLTGNTIYF; cdr3_nt: TGTGCCAGCAGCGCCCTTTTGACTGGAAACACCATATATTTT
cdr3_length: 18; clone_size: NA; j_call: TRBJ1-2; d_call: TRBD1; v_call: TRBV5-4; cdr3_aa: CASSQDRRTGGGYYGYTF; cdr3_nt: TGCGCCAGCAGCCAAGATCGTCGAACAGGGGGCGGTTACTATGGCTACACCTTC
cdr3_length: 16; clone_size: NA; j_call: TRBJ1-1; d_call: NA; v_call: TRBV4-1; cdr3_aa: CASSQAPLRRNTEAFF; cdr3_nt: TGCGCCAGCAGCCAAGCCCCGCTCAGGCGGAACACTGAAGCTTTCTTT
cdr3_length: 15; clone_size: NA; j_call: TRBJ1-5; d_call: NA; v_call: TRBV18; cdr3_aa: CASSPIAGVNQPQHF; cdr3_nt: TGTGCCAGCTCCCCTATTGCGGGGGTTAATCAGCCCCAGCATTTT
cdr3_length: 15; clone_size: NA; j_call: TRBJ2-7; d_call: TRBD2; v_call: TRBV6-1; cdr3_aa: CASSEGLAGAYEQYF; cdr3_nt: TGTGCCAGCAGTGAAGGACTAGCGGGGGCCTACGAGCAGTACTTC
cdr3_length: 16; clone_size: few; j_call: TRBJ1-2; d_call: TRBD1; v_call: TRBV7-9; cdr3_aa: CASSLGGTGSGGGYTF; cdr3_nt: TGTGCCAGCAGCTTAGGTGGGACAGGGAGCGGTGGTGGCTACACCTTC
cdr3_length: 15; clone_size: few; j_call: TRBJ2-2; d_call: NA; v_call: TRBV5-4; cdr3_aa: CASFHGTPGTGELFF; cdr3_nt: TGTGCCAGCTTCCACGGGACCCCCGGCACCGGGGAGCTGTTTTTT
cdr3_length: 15; clone_size: few; j_call: TRBJ2-2; d_call: TRBD1; v_call: TRBV5-4; cdr3_aa: CASSPPGGVTGELFF; cdr3_nt: TGTGCCAGCAGCCCACCAGGGGGCGTCACCGGGGAGCTGTTTTTT
cdr3_length: 13; clone_size: NA; j_call: TRBJ2-3; d_call: NA; v_call: TRBV25-1; cdr3_aa: CASSESGTDTQYF; cdr3_nt: TGTGCCAGCAGTGAATCTGGCACAGATACGCAGTATTTT
cdr3_length: 14; clone_size: NA; j_call: TRBJ1-6; d_call: NA; v_call: TRBV6-5; cdr3_aa: CASSLRERNSPLHF; cdr3_nt: TGTGCCAGCAGTCTCAGGGAGAGGAATTCACCCCTCCACTTT
cdr3_length: 19; clone_size: NA; j_call: TRBJ2-3; d_call: TRBD1; v_call: TRBV29-1; cdr3_aa: CSVEVFALVSRQGSDTQYF; cdr3_nt: TGCAGCGTTGAAGTGTTTGCTTTGGTGTCGCGACAGGGTTCAGATACGCAGTATTTT